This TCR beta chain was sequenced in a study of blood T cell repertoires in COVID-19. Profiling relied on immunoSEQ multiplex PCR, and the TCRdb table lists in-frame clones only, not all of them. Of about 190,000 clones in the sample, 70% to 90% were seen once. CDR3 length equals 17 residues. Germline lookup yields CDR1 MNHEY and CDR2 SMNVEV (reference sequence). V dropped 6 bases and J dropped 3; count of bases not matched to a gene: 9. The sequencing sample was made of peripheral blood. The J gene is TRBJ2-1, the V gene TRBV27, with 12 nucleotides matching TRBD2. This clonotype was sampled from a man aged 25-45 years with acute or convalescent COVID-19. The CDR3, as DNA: TGTGCCAGCAGAAGACAAGGACTAGCGGGATTCTACAATGAGCAGTTCTTC. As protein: CASRRQGLAGFYNEQFF.